Here is one T cell receptor beta chain with its context. The data were taken from a study of shared clonotypes between healthy human individuals. Sequencing used immunoSEQ multiplex PCR; TCRdb keeps in-frame clones, though not all of them. Here the sample spans 2 million to 3 million clones, 85% to 95% being singletons. This CDR3 region has 15 residues. Trimming took 4 bases from V and 3 from J, leaving 14 bases between them. CDR1 is SGHRS, CDR2 YFSETQ, per germline. This TCR derives from a man younger than 35 in good health. The chain recombines TRBV5-1 with TRBJ1-3; no clear D gene. Sequenced material: naive CD4+ T cells sorted from blood. Subset of the sample: CD45RA+ positively selected. This CDR3 reads CASSARDSGGNTIYF. In DNA form, the CDR3 reads TGCGCCAGCAGCGCTCGGGATTCAGGTGGAAACACCATATATTTT.